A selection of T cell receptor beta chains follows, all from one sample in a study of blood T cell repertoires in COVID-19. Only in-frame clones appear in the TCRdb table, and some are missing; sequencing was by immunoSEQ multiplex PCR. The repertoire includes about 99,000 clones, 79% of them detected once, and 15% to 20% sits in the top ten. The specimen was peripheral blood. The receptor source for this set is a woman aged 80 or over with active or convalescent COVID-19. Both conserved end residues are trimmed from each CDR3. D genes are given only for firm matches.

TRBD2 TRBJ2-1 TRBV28 ATSGTSVNEQF
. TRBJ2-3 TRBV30 AWDGAGRPDTQY
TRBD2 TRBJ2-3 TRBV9 ASSADAEGRGDTQY
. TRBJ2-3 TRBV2 ASRPQGLSTDTQY
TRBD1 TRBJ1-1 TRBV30 ASEKGQGYTEAF
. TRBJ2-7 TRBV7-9 ASSSSGGNYEQY
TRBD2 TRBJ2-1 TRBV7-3 ASSLNRLAGVENEQF
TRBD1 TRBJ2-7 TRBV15 ATSRGGGTGSSYEQY
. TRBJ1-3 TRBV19 ASKDWAREAGNTIY
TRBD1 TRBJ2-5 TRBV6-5 ASRGTAQETQY
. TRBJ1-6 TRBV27 ASSFRGSPLH
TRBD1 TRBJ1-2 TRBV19 ASSATRGQGATGYT
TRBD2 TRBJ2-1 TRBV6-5 ASSGLAIYNEQF
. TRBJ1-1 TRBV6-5 ASSKTGSDTEAF
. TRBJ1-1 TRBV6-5 ASTRQGYGTEAF
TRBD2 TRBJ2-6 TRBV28 ASSTIAGGPRSGANVLT
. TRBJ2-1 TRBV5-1 ASSPGWGLYNEQF
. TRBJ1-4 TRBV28 ASSSPDEKLF
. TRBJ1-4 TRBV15 ATSRPTRATNEKLF
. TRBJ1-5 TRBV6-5 ASTRGWSNQPQH
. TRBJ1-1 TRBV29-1 SVREGGNTEAF
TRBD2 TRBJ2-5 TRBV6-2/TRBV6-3 ASSPPGGGQETQY
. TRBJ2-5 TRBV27 ASSSSPTGTAFGTQY
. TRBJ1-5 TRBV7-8 ASRAGAAVGNQPQH
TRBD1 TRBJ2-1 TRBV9 ASSLGQGNEQF
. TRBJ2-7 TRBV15 ATSRDPVGVDEQY
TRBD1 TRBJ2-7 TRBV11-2 ASSITTGIEQY
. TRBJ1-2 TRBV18 ASSPSQGNYGYT
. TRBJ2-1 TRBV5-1 ASSRIGAADNEQF
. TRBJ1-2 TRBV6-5 ASSPRGAAWGYT
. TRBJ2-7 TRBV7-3 ASSPAGALGEQY
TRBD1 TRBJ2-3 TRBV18 ASSPRTGVADTQY
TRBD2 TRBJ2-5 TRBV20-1 SASTSGRRETQY
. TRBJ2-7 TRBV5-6 ASSLRGPVYEQY
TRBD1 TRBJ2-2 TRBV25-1 ASSLLGGQAPGELF
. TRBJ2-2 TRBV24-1 ATSGQAKAGELF
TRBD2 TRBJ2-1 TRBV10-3 AIASGRAWEQF
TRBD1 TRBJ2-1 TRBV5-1 ASSFRGGYDEQF
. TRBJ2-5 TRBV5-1 ASSLDPSGTQY
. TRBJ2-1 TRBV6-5 ASSQEPTGKNEQF
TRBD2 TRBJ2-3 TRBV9 ASSVGGLAGDTQY